The 23 T cell receptor beta chains reported below all come from one sample, sequenced in a study of cytomegalovirus exposure and HLA in healthy donors. Primers: 60 Vbeta forward and 13 Jbeta reverse. The protocol was immunoSEQ multiplex PCR, while the TCRdb copy is restricted to in-frame clones and leaves out a portion. The data include fewer than 150,000 clones; the top ten clones carry roughly 2.5%. The sequenced material came from PBMCs. Every receptor here comes from a man aged 35 to 55 in good health and CMV-seronegative.

V gene TRBV7-2 combines with J gene TRBJ1-4, with D possibly matching TRBD1 (6 bases). Trimming removed 5 bases at V and 3 bases at J, with 16 bases between. This CDR3 is 16 amino acids long. Germline V gene data show CDR1 as SGHTA and CDR2 as FQGNSA. CDR3 DNA: TGTGCCAGCAGCCTAGGACAGCCTGCAGCTAATGAAAAACTGTTTTTT. Amino acid sequence: CASSLGQPAANEKLFF. Using reference TRBV7-2 and TRBJ1-4 for the parts outside the CDR3, the full variable domain is GAGVSQSPSNKVTEKGKDVELRCDPISGHTALYWYRQSLGQGLEFLIYFQGNSAPDKSGLPSDRFSAERTGGSVSTLTIQRTQQEDSAVYLCASSLGQPAANEKLFFGSGTQLSVL.

This rearrangement joins TRBV4-3 to TRBJ1-6, with D hard to call. Trimming shortened V by 1 base and J by 6 bases, and 7 bases separated the two germline ends. The CDR3 loop spans 14 amino acids. The germline V gene encodes CDR1 LGHNA and CDR2 YSLEER. The CDR3 sequence: CASSQVRGNSPLHF. The CDR3 nucleotides are TGCGCCAGCAGCCAAGTCCGGGGTAATTCACCCCTCCACTTT.

This rearrangement joins TRBV6-5 to TRBJ1-5, with D possibly matching TRBD1 (6 bases). CDR1 and CDR2 (germline): MNHEY, SVGAGI. The CDR3 sequence is 15 residues long. V was pared by 6 bases and J by 3 bases, with 15 bases between. This chain's CDR3 is CASRGLTGNNQPQHF. The CDR3 DNA follows: TGTGCCAGCAGAGGCTTGACAGGAAACAATCAGCCCCAGCATTTT.

The CDR3 loop is CASSEGQRGSYEQYF. CDR3 nucleotide sequence: TGCGCCAGCAGTGAGGGTCAGCGGGGGTCTTACGAGCAGTACTTC. This chain links TRBV10-2 with TRBJ2-7, with TRBD2 matching 8 bases. The CDR3 contains 15 residues. V lost 2 bases to trimming and J lost 4 bases; unmatched junction nucleotides: 7. Germline V CDR1 and CDR2: WSHSY, SAAADI.

The chain links TRBV7-9 to TRBJ1-2, with a possible D match to TRBD1 (6 bases). CDR3 size: 16 residues. Trimming removed 5 bases at V and 3 bases at J, with 19 bases between. Germline V gene sequence: CDR1 SEHNR, CDR2 FQNEAQ (reference sequence). The CDR3 region is CASSPKGTIGDYGYTF. CDR3 sequence (DNA): TGTGCCAGCAGCCCAAAAGGGACAATAGGCGACTATGGCTACACCTTC.

The chain combines TRBV4-3 with TRBJ2-1, with D perhaps matching TRBD1 (7 bases). CDR1 and CDR2 from the germline V gene are LGHNA and YSLEER. The germline V and J ends were trimmed by 2 bases and 7 bases, with 15 bases remaining between them. CDR3 length: 15 amino acids. The CDR3 DNA reads as TGCGCCAGCAGCCAATACCCCCCAGGGGGGAATGAGCAGTTCTTC. Translating it yields CASSQYPPGGNEQFF.

The chain links TRBV5-6 to TRBJ1-1; TRBD1 matches 7 bases. The CDR3 runs to 15 residues. Looked up from germline, CDR1 is SGHDT and CDR2 is YYEEEE. V gave up 4 bases and J gave up 4 bases; unmatched junction bases: 10. DNA of the CDR3: TGTGCCAGCAGCCTGGCCCCAGGGGGGATCACTGAAGCTTTCTTT. It yields the protein CASSLAPGGITEAFF.

Details on this clone: A read error may produce the germline difference seen at one junction end. This chain links TRBV29-1 with TRBJ2-7; a possible D gene is TRBD2 (6 bases). CDR1 and CDR2 (germline): SQVTM, ANQGSEA. This CDR3 is 13 amino acids long. The CDR3 region has the DNA TGCAGCGTTGAATTGGAGGGCCCCTACGGGCAGTACTTC. It is translated as CSVELEGPYGQYF.

The V and J genes are TRBV10-3 and TRBJ2-3, with D possibly being TRBD2 (6 bases). This CDR3 spans 12 amino acids. Deletions cut 11 bases from V and 2 bases from J, with 11 bases between. The germline CDR1 and CDR2 sequences are ENHRY and SYGVKD. CDR3 sequence: CASGGDTDTQYF. The CDR3 DNA reads as TGTGCCTCGGGCGGGGACACAGATACGCAGTATTTT.

This rearrangement joins TRBV9 to TRBJ2-5, with D tentatively TRBD2 (5 bases). The germline V gene has CDR1 SGDLS and CDR2 YYNGEE. V was pared by 2 bases and J by 4 bases, with 18 bases between. This CDR3 is 16 amino acids long. The CDR3 loop reads CASSVEEAPRRETQYF. The CDR3 nucleotides read TGTGCCAGCAGCGTCGAGGAGGCGCCTAGGCGAGAGACCCAGTACTTC. Filled out from reference TRBV9 and TRBJ2-5, the complete variable domain reads DSGVTQTPKHLITATGQRVTLRCSPRSGDLSVYWYQQSLDQGLQFLIQYYNGEERAKGNILERFSAQQFPDLHSELNLSSLELGDSALYFCASSVEEAPRRETQYFGPGTRLLVL.

This chain joins TRBV6-4 and TRBJ2-5; D may be TRBD1 (6 bases). CDR3 length equals 14 residues. V was shortened by 0 bases and J by 7 bases, with 12 bases between the two germline ends. Per the germline V gene, CDR1 is MRHNA and CDR2 is SNTAGT. The CDR3 protein is CASSDSPGAGTQYF. In DNA, the CDR3 is TGTGCCAGCAGTGACTCACCAGGGGCAGGGACCCAGTACTTC.

The chain employs TRBV29-1 and TRBJ2-5; maybe TRBD1 (5 bases). Trimming removed 4 bases from V and 1 base from J, with 7 bases in between. Germline values: CDR1 SQVTM, CDR2 ANQGSEA. The CDR3 totals 12 residues. The CDR3 spells CSVVDSQETQYF. In DNA, the CDR3 is TGCAGCGTTGTTGACAGCCAAGAGACCCAGTACTTC.

The chain carries TRBV2 and TRBJ2-7, with a possible D match to TRBD1 (6 bases). V was pared by 4 bases and J by 0 bases, with 7 bases between. The CDR3 extends over 13 amino acids. Germline V lookup: CDR1 SNHLY, CDR2 FYNNEI. Here the CDR3 reads CASSGDTSYEQYF. The CDR3 region has the DNA TGTGCCAGCAGTGGGGACACCTCCTACGAGCAGTACTTC.

The V gene is TRBV7-9, the J gene TRBJ2-7; TRBD1 agrees at 9 bases. The CDR3 is 15 residues long. Trimming cost V 5 bases and J 2 bases; bases outside gene matches: 7. Germline V gene data show CDR1 as SEHNR and CDR2 as FQNEAQ (reference sequence). CDR3 region: CASSKGQGGPYEQYF. In DNA, the CDR3 is TGTGCCAGCAGCAAGGGACAGGGAGGCCCCTACGAGCAGTACTTC.

The chain couples TRBV4-3 to TRBJ2-2; D possibly corresponds to TRBD1 (5 bases). Germline values: CDR1 LGHNA, CDR2 YSLEER. The CDR3 runs to 17 residues. V dropped 0 bases and J dropped 1 base, with 12 bases sitting between them. This CDR3 is CASSQDPPDRNTGELFF. The CDR3 DNA reads as TGCGCCAGCAGCCAAGATCCCCCAGACAGGAACACCGGGGAGCTGTTTTTT.

The V gene is TRBV5-1, the J gene TRBJ1-6; D may be TRBD1 (6 bases). V lost 0 bases and J lost 3, with 16 bases in between. Per germline, CDR1 SGHRS and CDR2 YFSETQ. This CDR3 spans 18 amino acids. The DNA of the CDR3 is TGCGCCAGCAGCTTGGGGGAACAGGGAGTCATCTATAATTCACCCCTCCACTTT. Its protein is CASSLGEQGVIYNSPLHF.

This sequence joins TRBV19 and TRBJ2-1, with 9 bases aligning to TRBD2. CDR3 length equals 14 residues. Germline trimming cut 10 bases from V and 6 bases from J; bases unmatched to any gene: 10. Per germline, CDR1 LNHDA and CDR2 SQIVND (reference sequence). The DNA for the CDR3 is TGTGCCACCGATCTCGGACTAGCGTCCAATGAGCAGTTCTTC. It yields the protein CATDLGLASNEQFF.

The rearrangement links TRBV7-2 to TRBJ2-7; 8 nucleotides align to TRBD1. In germline, CDR1 is SGHTA, CDR2 FQGNSA. This CDR3 has 16 amino acids. J was trimmed by 4 bases and V by 1 base; bases with no gene match: 9. CDR3 DNA: TGTGCCAGCAGCTTAGTATGGTCAGGGGGCGTGTACGAGCAGTACTTC. It yields the protein CASSLVWSGGVYEQYF.

The chain joins TRBV7-3 to TRBJ2-1; tentative D call: TRBD2 (6 bases). The germline V gene has CDR1 SGHTA and CDR2 FQGTGA. Trimming removed 4 bases from V and 6 bases from J, with 10 bases in between. This CDR3 has 13 amino acids. The chain's CDR3 is CASSSPGGNEQFF. The CDR3 region has the DNA TGTGCCAGCAGCTCCCCCGGGGGCAATGAGCAGTTCTTC.

The genes are TRBV6-5 and TRBJ2-7; D remains unclear. V was cut by 2 bases and J by 4 bases, with 9 bases left in between. This CDR3 comprises 13 residues. Germline V gene data show CDR1 as MNHEY and CDR2 as SVGAGI. Written as DNA, the CDR3 is TGTGCCAGCAGTTACCTCCAGACTTACGAGCAGTACTTC. Translating it yields CASSYLQTYEQYF.

J is TRBJ1-1 and V is TRBV10-3; 11 bases fit TRBD1. CDR1 is ENHRY, CDR2 SYGVKD, per germline. CDR3 length: 14 residues. V lost 4 bases and J lost 7; bases outside the gene matches: 5. Written as DNA, the CDR3 is TGTGCCATCAGTGGGACAGGGGGCGTGGGTGAAGCTTTCTTT. Its translation: CAISGTGGVGEAFF.

The rearrangement joins TRBV5-5 to TRBJ2-1; TRBD1 is a possible D gene (5 bases). The CDR3 consists of 15 residues. CDR1 is SGHKS, CDR2 YYEKEE, per germline (reference sequence). The V gene lost 4 bases and the J gene lost 3 bases, with 14 bases spanning the gap. CDR3 coding DNA: TGTGCCAGCAGCGAGCAGGGTCCGGGCTACAATGAGCAGTTCTTC. Translated, it gives CASSEQGPGYNEQFF.

The chain uses TRBV7-9 and TRBJ2-7, with TRBD2 matching over 11 bases. Trimming cost V 8 bases and J 4 bases; bases outside gene matches: 7. The germline CDR1 and CDR2 sequences are SEHNR and FQNEAQ (reference sequence). The CDR3 consists of 14 residues. Here the CDR3 reads CASLRSGGGYEQYF. CDR3 in DNA: TGTGCCAGCTTGCGTAGCGGGGGGGGATACGAGCAGTACTTC.